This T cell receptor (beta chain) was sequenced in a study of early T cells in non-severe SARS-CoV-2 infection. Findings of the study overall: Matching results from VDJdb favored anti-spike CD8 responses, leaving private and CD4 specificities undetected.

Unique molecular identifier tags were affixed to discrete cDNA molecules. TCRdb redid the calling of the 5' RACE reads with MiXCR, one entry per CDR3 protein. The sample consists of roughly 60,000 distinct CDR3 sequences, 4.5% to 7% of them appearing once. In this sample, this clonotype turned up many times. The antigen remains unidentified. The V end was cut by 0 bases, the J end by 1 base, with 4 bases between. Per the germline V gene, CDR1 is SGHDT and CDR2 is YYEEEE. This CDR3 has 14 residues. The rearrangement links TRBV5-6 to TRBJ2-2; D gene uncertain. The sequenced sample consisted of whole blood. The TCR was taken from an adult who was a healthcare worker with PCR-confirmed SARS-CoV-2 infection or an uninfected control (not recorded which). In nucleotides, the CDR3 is TGTGCCAGCAGCTTGGGCTGGAACACCGGGGAGCTGTTTTTT. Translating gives CASSLGWNTGELFF.